The 11 T cell receptor beta chains presented below share a single source sample, sequenced in a study of cytomegalovirus exposure and HLA in healthy donors. PCR amplification relied on 60 Vbeta primers (plus 13 Jbeta primers). Sequencing was performed with immunoSEQ multiplex PCR; in TCRdb, only in-frame clones are kept and a portion is missing. The table for this sample gives fewer than 100,000 clones. Sequences were obtained from PBMCs. The source of these receptors is a man aged 18 to 30 in good health and CMV-seropositive.

CDR3: CASSLMTSGPSYEQYF. CDR3 coding DNA: TGTGCCAGCAGCCTCATGACTAGCGGTCCTTCCTACGAGCAGTACTTC. The chain employs TRBV7-9 and TRBJ2-7, with 9 bases that match TRBD2. V dropped 5 bases and J dropped 1; count of bases not matched to a gene: 9. The CDR3 is 16 residues long. Germline lookup yields CDR1 SEHNR and CDR2 FQNEAQ (reference sequence).

The genes are TRBV18 and TRBJ2-5, with 8 bases that match TRBD2. With 4 bases clipped from V and 5 bases from J, the junction kept 12 bases outside the gene matches. This CDR3 comprises 16 residues. CDR1 and CDR2 (germline): KGHSH, LQKENI. The CDR3, as DNA: TGTGCCAGCTCACGAATTTACGGGAGGGCCGGTGAGACCCAGTACTTC. The encoded protein is CASSRIYGRAGETQYF.

V and J are TRBV2 and TRBJ2-3; 12 bases match TRBD2. CDR1 and CDR2 from the germline V gene are SNHLY and FYNNEI. V was pared by 8 bases and J by 2 bases, with 2 bases of the junction left unmatched. The CDR3 sequence is 14 residues long. This CDR3 reads CASGLAGTTDTQYF. The CDR3 DNA sequence: TGTGCCAGCGGACTAGCGGGGACCACAGATACGCAGTATTTT.

The J gene is TRBJ2-2, the V gene TRBV6-5; D may be TRBD2 (5 bases). The CDR3 totals 15 residues. Germline-derived CDR1 and CDR2 are MNHEY and SVGAGI. V gave up 0 bases and J gave up 5 bases, with 10 bases separating them. In DNA form, the CDR3 reads TGTGCCAGCAGTTACTCACGGGGTAGGACCGGGGAGCTGTTTTTT. This encodes CASSYSRGRTGELFF.

The J gene is TRBJ2-3, the V gene TRBV4-2, with D possibly matching TRBD1 (6 bases). Germline values: CDR1 LGHNA, CDR2 YNFKEQ. V was pared by 4 bases and J by 0 bases, with 14 bases between. The CDR3 has 16 amino acids. CDR3 in amino acids: CASSRTEVSSTDTQYF. DNA of the CDR3: TGTGCCAGCAGCCGGACAGAGGTCTCGAGCACAGATACGCAGTATTTT.

The CDR3 reads CASSDEGNSPLHF. The CDR3, as DNA: TGTGCCAGCAGCGATGAGGGAAACTCACCCCTCCACTTT. This sequence joins TRBV9 and TRBJ1-6; no definite D call. The CDR3 is 13 amino acids. Germline V lookup: CDR1 SGDLS, CDR2 YYNGEE. V lost 3 bases and J lost 10, with 11 bases in between.

The chain has TRBV27 and TRBJ2-7; 9 nucleotides match TRBD1. Germline lookup yields CDR1 MNHEY and CDR2 SMNVEV (reference sequence). The trim removed 3 bases at V and 3 bases at J, leaving 6 bases unmatched. The CDR3 sequence is 15 residues long. This chain's CDR3 is CASSFHSTGGYEQYF. DNA of the CDR3: TGTGCCAGCAGTTTCCACTCGACAGGGGGCTACGAGCAGTACTTC.

The chain combines TRBV7-9 with TRBJ1-6; TRBD1 aligns across 9 bases. Germline V gene lookup returns CDR1 SEHNR and CDR2 FQNEAQ (reference sequence). After removal of 5 bases from V and 7 bases from J, the junction contained 9 bases not matched to a gene. The CDR3 loop spans 16 amino acids. The CDR3 DNA is TGTGCCAGCAGCCCCCCCGGGACAGGGACCAATTCACCCCTCCACTTT. Residues: CASSPPGTGTNSPLHF.

This clone is labeled medium-sized based on frequency. Other nucleotide sequences in the sample specify the same CDR3. The chain couples TRBV7-9 to TRBJ2-5, with a tentative D call TRBD1 (6 bases). In germline, CDR1 is SEHNR, CDR2 FQNEAQ (reference sequence). This CDR3 region has 13 residues. V lost 4 bases, J lost 5 bases, and 11 bases lay in between. The CDR3 reads CASSSVGAETQYF. CDR3 coding DNA: TGTGCCAGCAGCTCCGTGGGGGCTGAGACCCAGTACTTC.

The chain joins TRBV5-6 to TRBJ1-1; TRBD1 matches 9 bases. CDR1 and CDR2 (germline): SGHDT, YYEEEE. CDR3 length: 14 amino acids. The J segment lost 11 bases and the V segment lost 0 bases, leaving 8 bases of the junction unmatched. The CDR3 DNA reads TGTGCCAGCAGCTTGGGGGAACAGGGGGCGCGGGCTTTCTTT. Residues: CASSLGEQGARAFF.

The J gene is TRBJ2-3, the V gene TRBV7-6; D unresolved. Germline V CDR1 and CDR2: SGHVS, FNYEAQ. The CDR3 sequence is 17 residues long. V was clipped by 0 bases and J by 0 bases, with 13 bases between them. The chain's CDR3 is CASSLATLTASTDTQYF. Here the CDR3 DNA reads TGTGCCAGCAGCTTAGCGACTTTAACGGCGAGCACAGATACGCAGTATTTT. Combining the CDR3 with reference TRBV7-6 and TRBJ2-3 gives the whole variable domain GAGVSQSPRYKVTKRGQDVALRCDPISGHVSLYWYRQALGQGPEFLTYFNYEAQQDKSGLPNDRFSAERPEGSISTLTIQRTEQRDSAMYRCASSLATLTASTDTQYFGPGTRLTVL.